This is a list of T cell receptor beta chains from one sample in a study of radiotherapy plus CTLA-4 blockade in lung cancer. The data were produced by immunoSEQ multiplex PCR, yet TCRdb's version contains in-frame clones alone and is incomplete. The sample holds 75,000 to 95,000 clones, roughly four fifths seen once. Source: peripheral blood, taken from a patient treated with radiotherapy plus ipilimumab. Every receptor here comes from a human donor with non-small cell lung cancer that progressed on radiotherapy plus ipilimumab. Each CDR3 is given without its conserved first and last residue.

CDR3 protein: ASSLYQGASGYT
V gene: TRBV28

CDR3 protein: ASSQHNTGSQGETQY
V gene: TRBV5-1

CDR3 protein: ASSPGGTDYGYT
V gene: TRBV6-4

CDR3 protein: ASSVGQIEGGYT
V gene: TRBV5-4

CDR3 protein: ASSETGGSETQY
V gene: TRBV6-4

CDR3 protein: ASSLIHWGGDTGELF
V gene: TRBV5-4

CDR3 protein: ASSYGQAGISGELF
V gene: TRBV9

CDR3 protein: ASSRGQGGNQPQH
V gene: TRBV7-2

CDR3 protein: ASSLGVSGNTIY
V gene: TRBV6-5

CDR3 protein: ASRDTGELF
V gene: TRBV6-1

CDR3 protein: ASSLMSGISTDTQY
V gene: TRBV14

CDR3 protein: ASSLESSGNTIY
V gene: TRBV7-9

CDR3 protein: ASSPGLSGRAPEQY
V gene: TRBV5-8

CDR3 protein: ASSQAPGGDYGYT
V gene: TRBV4-1

CDR3 protein: ASSLVQGEDQY
V gene: TRBV5-6

CDR3 protein: ASSRKGTMITEAF
V gene: TRBV5-6

CDR3 protein: ASSIARGRVHTEAF
V gene: TRBV19

CDR3 protein: ASSIGRGRDYEQY
V gene: TRBV19

CDR3 protein: ASSYGYNEQF
V gene: TRBV6-5

CDR3 protein: SVEPGETQY
V gene: TRBV29-1

CDR3 protein: ASRPGQGGTEAF
V gene: TRBV5-8

CDR3 protein: ASKNRGAGQYSNQPQH
V gene: TRBV28

CDR3 protein: ASSLTVAGAYNEQF
V gene: TRBV11-2

CDR3 protein: ALGGGGKNIQY
V gene: TRBV6-1

CDR3 protein: ASSLKTSGAYNEQF
V gene: TRBV5-4

CDR3 protein: ASSLRALAGDLYNEQF
V gene: TRBV27

CDR3 protein: ASSFPGGEQF
V gene: TRBV10-1

CDR3 protein: ASSSVKGKAF
V gene: TRBV11-3

CDR3 protein: ASSQIRSSLAGAGELF
V gene: TRBV4-1

CDR3 protein: ASSLDRQKEAF
V gene: TRBV5-1

CDR3 protein: ASSGGTGPFGSPKGYT
V gene: TRBV19

CDR3 protein: ASSRGYYEQY
V gene: TRBV28

CDR3 protein: ASRDRNYGYT
V gene: TRBV6-6

CDR3 protein: ASGLYEQY
V gene: TRBV27

CDR3 protein: ASSDLTLAGGYTDTQY
V gene: TRBV25-1

CDR3 protein: ASSLYGDTQY
V gene: TRBV27

CDR3 protein: ASSISGTGGTKTQY
V gene: TRBV18

CDR3 protein: ASSPGQGFSYNEQF
V gene: TRBV5-1

CDR3 protein: ASSLSGRGDGYT
V gene: TRBV28

CDR3 protein: ASRPFAATGETQY
V gene: TRBV6-5

CDR3 protein: ASSPDHGYNEQF
V gene: TRBV9

CDR3 protein: SVVRAGGPEQF
V gene: TRBV29-1